This TCR beta chain was sequenced for a study of radiotherapy plus CTLA-4 blockade in lung cancer. Study at large: An objective response was seen in about 18% of patients, and disease control in 30% to 35%.

CTLA-4 blockade using ipilimumab, together with focal radiation, was received by patients with chemo-refractory metastatic non-small-cell lung cancer. Study-wide results and caveats: With interferon-beta, early dynamics of blood T cell clones were reported to best predict response. There was expansion of tumor-derived TCR clones in blood after radiotherapy plus ipilimumab.

Germline V gene data show CDR1 as SGDLS and CDR2 as YYNGEE. The CDR3 spans 13 residues. V dropped 4 bases and J dropped 4 bases, with 12 bases sitting between them. Notes on this clone: What it binds is not known.

The table came from immunoSEQ multiplex PCR; TCRdb's copy has only in-frame clones and leaves some out. Of about 49,000 clones in the sample, 73% were seen once. The sample here was peripheral blood, taken from a patient treated with radiotherapy plus ipilimumab. This TCR derives from a human donor with non-small cell lung cancer who had a complete response to radiotherapy plus ipilimumab. The chain employs TRBV9 and TRBJ2-7, with D perhaps matching TRBD2 (6 bases). CDR3 DNA sequence: TGTGCCAGCAGCCCGGGGGATAGGTACGAGCAGTACTTC. It encodes CASSPGDRYEQYF.